These 25 T cell receptor beta chains were all obtained from the same sample, sequenced in a study of blood T cell repertoires in COVID-19. Data came from immunoSEQ multiplex PCR; TCRdb stores just in-frame clones and leaves some out. The top ten clones hold 1.1% of a sample with approximately 93,000 clones, around 86% of them seen once. Sequences were obtained from peripheral blood. The receptors stem from a human donor in a cohort sampled during active COVID-19.

V usage is TRBV15 and J usage is TRBJ2-7; TRBD2 is a possible D gene (6 bases). Germline loops: CDR1 LNHNV, CDR2 YYDKDF (reference sequence). The V and J ends lost 0 bases and 2 bases respectively, with 17 bases between them. The CDR3 extends over 17 amino acids. The CDR3 sequence: CATSREQPGDATYEQYF. CDR3 DNA: TGTGCCACCAGCAGAGAACAGCCGGGGGACGCGACCTACGAGCAGTACTTC.

This clone occurred a few times. The genes are TRBV2 and TRBJ1-5; D gene uncertain. Germline CDR1 and CDR2: SNHLY and FYNNEI. Trimming stripped 1 base from V and 4 bases from J, with 8 bases between. The CDR3 extends over 14 amino acids. As DNA, the CDR3 is TGTGCCAGCAGTGAAGAGGAGCCAAATCAGCCCCAGCATTTT. Residues: CASSEEEPNQPQHF.

The V and J genes are TRBV28 and TRBJ1-1, with D unclear. The germline V gene encodes CDR1 MDHEN and CDR2 SYDVKM. There are 14 residues in the CDR3. The V and J ends lost 5 bases and 3 bases respectively, with 13 bases between them. The CDR3 DNA sequence: TGTGCCAGCAGTGTCCCGGGTACGTACACTGAAGCTTTCTTT. This gives the protein CASSVPGTYTEAFF. Supplemented by reference TRBV28 and TRBJ1-1, the full variable domain reads DVKVTQSSRYLVKRTGEKVFLECVQDMDHENMFWYRQDPGLGLRLIYFSYDVKMKEKGDIPEGYSVSREKKERFSLILESASTNQTSMYLCASSVPGTYTEAFFGQGTRLTVV.

The genes are TRBV6-5 and TRBJ1-3, with D possibly TRBD1 on 6 matching bases. The germline V gene encodes CDR1 MNHEY and CDR2 SVGAGI. Trimming removed 6 bases at V and 0 bases at J, with 12 bases between. The CDR3 covers 15 residues. The CDR3 DNA is TGTGCCAGCAGCCTCGGACAGAACTCTGGAAACACCATATATTTT. Protein sequence: CASSLGQNSGNTIYF.

The chain carries TRBV3-1 (or the pseudogene TRBV3-2) and TRBJ1-2; 11 bases line up with TRBD1. Germline V lookup: CDR1 LGHDT, CDR2 YNNKEL (reference sequence). J was trimmed by 8 bases and V by 5 bases; bases with no gene match: 4. The CDR3 covers 13 residues. The CDR3 nucleotides read TGTGCCAGCAGCAAGGGACAGGGGGACGGCTACACCTTC. Translating gives CASSKGQGDGYTF.

The CDR3 DNA reads as TGTGCCAGCAGCCCTCACAGGGATGGCTACACCTTC. Its protein product is CASSPHRDGYTF. This chain uses TRBV7-8 with TRBJ1-2; D is perhaps TRBD1 (6 bases). The germline V gene has CDR1 SGHVS and CDR2 FQNEAQ. Between the trimmed V and J ends, which lost 5 bases and 6 bases, there was a span of 10 bases. The CDR3 runs to 12 residues.

The chain joins TRBV6-2 or TRBV6-3 to TRBJ2-5; 10 bases match TRBD1. The CDR3 covers 15 residues. CDR1 and CDR2 from the germline V gene are MNHEY and SVGEGT. The J segment lost 7 bases and the V segment lost 5 bases, leaving 10 bases of the junction unmatched. The DNA for the CDR3 is TGTGCCAGCAGTAGGACAGGGGGACTAGGTGTGACCCAGTACTTC. It yields the protein CASSRTGGLGVTQYF.

This chain joins TRBV6-6 and TRBJ2-7, with 9 bases identical to TRBD2. The germline V gene encodes CDR1 MNHNY and CDR2 SVGAGI (reference sequence). The CDR3 spans 16 residues. V shed 6 bases and J 2 bases; nucleotides not matched to a gene: 11. The CDR3 DNA follows: TGTGCCAGCAGCCAGACCGGGACTAGCAGTCCCTACGAGCAGTACTTC. It encodes CASSQTGTSSPYEQYF.

The rearrangement links TRBV25-1 to TRBJ1-1, with 9 positions matching TRBD1. The CDR3 runs to 13 residues. Germline V lookup: CDR1 MGHDK, CDR2 SYGVNS. Trimming took 8 bases from V and 6 from J; bases not matched to a gene: 7. CDR3 protein: CASLGDREAEAFF. The DNA of the CDR3 is TGTGCCAGCTTGGGGGACAGGGAGGCTGAAGCTTTCTTT.

V gene TRBV28 combines with J gene TRBJ2-1; D is perhaps TRBD2 (5 bases). Per germline, CDR1 MDHEN and CDR2 SYDVKM. This CDR3 region has 15 residues. V was shortened by 2 bases and J by 6 bases, with 14 bases between the two germline ends. The CDR3 sequence: CASSLGTGFGNEQFF. The CDR3 DNA reads TGTGCCAGCAGTTTAGGAACGGGGTTTGGCAATGAGCAGTTCTTC. The full variable domain, with the rest looked up from reference TRBV28 and TRBJ2-1, is DVKVTQSSRYLVKRTGEKVFLECVQDMDHENMFWYRQDPGLGLRLIYFSYDVKMKEKGDIPEGYSVSREKKERFSLILESASTNQTSMYLCASSLGTGFGNEQFFGPGTRLTVL.

This sequence joins TRBV11-3 and TRBJ2-1; perhaps TRBD1 as D (6 bases). V dropped 1 base and J dropped 5 bases, with 9 bases sitting between them. The length of the CDR3 is 14 residues. Germline V gene data show CDR1 as SGHNT and CDR2 as YENEEA. CDR3 nucleotides: TGTGCCAGCAGCTTAGGGGACATTAACAATGAGCAGTTCTTC. Translated: CASSLGDINNEQFF.

This chain connects TRBV7-8 to TRBJ1-5, with 8 bases matching TRBD1. Germline trimming cut 1 base from V and 6 bases from J; bases unmatched to any gene: 5. Germline V gene sequence: CDR1 SGHVS, CDR2 FQNEAQ. This CDR3 is built from 15 residues. The CDR3 protein is CASSLVSGGSQPQHF. CDR3 coding DNA: TGTGCCAGCAGCTTAGTATCAGGGGGCAGTCAGCCCCAGCATTTT.

J is TRBJ2-1 and V is TRBV6-4; D not resolved. Germline CDR1 and CDR2: MRHNA and SNTAGT. The V end was cut by 5 bases, the J end by 15 bases, with 8 bases between. The CDR3 contains 9 residues. CDR3 in amino acids: CASSFYRFF. In nucleotides, the CDR3 is TGTGCCAGCAGTTTCTACAGGTTCTTC.

The V and J genes are TRBV30 and TRBJ2-3, with 9 bases fitting TRBD2. Trimming removed 7 bases from V and 2 bases from J; junction bases left unmatched: 10. The germline V gene has CDR1 GTSNPN and CDR2 SVGIG (reference sequence). CDR3 size: 15 residues. CDR3 loop: CAFLRAGGHTDTQYF. Written as DNA, the CDR3 is TGTGCCTTCCTGCGAGCGGGAGGCCACACAGATACGCAGTATTTT. Supplemented by reference TRBV30 and TRBJ2-3, the full variable domain reads SQTIHQWPATLVQPVGSPLSLECTVEGTSNPNLYWYRQAAGRGLQLLFYSVGIGQISSEVPQNLSASRPQDRQFILSSKKLLLSDSGFYLCAFLRAGGHTDTQYFGPGTRLTVL.

This sequence joins TRBV6-5 and TRBJ1-1; no clear D gene. Germline V CDR1 and CDR2: MNHEY, SVGAGI. There are 16 residues in the CDR3. Trimming removed 2 bases at V and 1 base at J, with 14 bases between. The CDR3 nucleotides read TGTGCCAGCAGTTACGTCCGGGGATATTCGAACACTGAAGCTTTCTTT. It codes for CASSYVRGYSNTEAFF.

In DNA, the CDR3 is TGTGCCAGCAGTCCCACAGGGTGGGCCGGGGAGCTGTTTTTT. Translated, it gives CASSPTGWAGELFF. The V gene is TRBV27, the J gene TRBJ2-2, with D maybe TRBD1 (6 bases). Per germline, CDR1 MNHEY and CDR2 SMNVEV (reference sequence). V gave up 5 bases and J gave up 6 bases, with 13 bases separating them. This CDR3 comprises 14 residues.

The chain recombines TRBV18 with TRBJ1-6; 12 bases match TRBD1. From germline, CDR1 is KGHSH and CDR2 LQKENI. Trimming removed 1 base from V and 7 bases from J; junction bases left unmatched: 2. The CDR3 is made up of 16 amino acids. This CDR3 is CASSPRDRGLNSPLHF. CDR3 bases: TGTGCCAGCTCACCACGGGACAGGGGGCTCAATTCACCCCTCCACTTT. The entire variable domain, with the rest obtained from reference TRBV18 and TRBJ1-6, is as follows: NAGVMQNPRHLVRRRGQEARLRCSPMKGHSHVYWYRQLPEEGLKFMVYLQKENIIDESGMPKERFSAEFPKEGPSILRIQQVVRGDSAAYFCASSPRDRGLNSPLHFGNGTRLTVT.

CDR3: CASSGQAQETQYF. CDR3 in DNA: TGCGCCAGCAGTGGACAGGCCCAAGAGACCCAGTACTTC. The chain has TRBV10-1 and TRBJ2-5; D may be TRBD1 (6 bases). This CDR3 is built from 13 residues. V lost 4 bases, J lost 1 base, and 7 bases lay in between. Germline loops: CDR1 WNHNN, CDR2 SYGVQD (reference sequence).

CDR3 coding DNA: TGCGCCAGCAGGGCGGGGCAGGGCTATGGCTACACCTTC. This encodes CASRAGQGYGYTF. This chain connects TRBV10-2 to TRBJ1-2; D is possibly TRBD1 (5 bases). The CDR3 is made up of 13 amino acids. The ends were cut back, 6 bases at V and 4 bases at J, with 12 bases in the middle. The germline V gene has CDR1 WSHSY and CDR2 SAAADI.

This chain connects TRBV5-1 to TRBJ2-1; 9 bases line up with TRBD1. The CDR3 is 15 residues long. J lost 4 bases, V lost 7 bases, and 9 bases had no gene match. Germline V CDR1 and CDR2: SGHRS, YFSETQ. CDR3 nucleotide sequence: TGCGCCAGCGCAATCGGGACAGGGAGGTACAATGAGCAGTTCTTC. Residues: CASAIGTGRYNEQFF.

CDR3 in amino acids: CASSPRTGGYEQYF. DNA of the CDR3: TGTGCCAGCAGCCCCCGGACAGGGGGCTACGAGCAGTACTTC. The rearrangement joins TRBV9 to TRBJ2-7, with 10 bases that match TRBD1. V lost 4 bases and J lost 3; bases outside the gene matches: 4. The CDR3 totals 14 residues. Germline CDR1 is SGDLS and CDR2 is YYNGEE. Filled out from reference TRBV9 and TRBJ2-7, the complete variable domain reads DSGVTQTPKHLITATGQRVTLRCSPRSGDLSVYWYQQSLDQGLQFLIQYYNGEERAKGNILERFSAQQFPDLHSELNLSSLELGDSALYFCASSPRTGGYEQYFGPGTRLTVT.

The chain combines TRBV5-4 with TRBJ2-7, with 12 positions matching TRBD2. The CDR3 covers 15 residues. With 5 bases clipped from V and 0 bases from J, the junction kept 3 bases outside the gene matches. Germline loops: CDR1 SGHNT, CDR2 YYREEE (reference sequence). The CDR3 coding sequence is TGTGCCAGCAGTTCGACTAGCGGGAGCTCCTACGAGCAGTACTTC. This codes for CASSSTSGSSYEQYF.

This clone has more than one count but fewer than ten. This sample includes further DNA sequences coding for the same CDR3. The chain uses TRBV20-1 and TRBJ2-5, with a possible D match to TRBD2 (6 bases). Germline CDR1 reads DFQATT; CDR2 reads SNEGSKA (reference sequence). V lost 3 bases and J 5 bases, leaving 7 bases between the germline ends. This CDR3 is built from 11 residues. The DNA of the CDR3 is TGCAGTGCTAGCCGGGAGGAGACCCAGTACTTC. Translation: CSASREETQYF.

This clone appeared once. This sequence joins TRBV23-1 and TRBJ2-5, with 10 bases aligning to TRBD2. TRBV23-1 is flagged as an ORF with uncertain function. V lost 2 bases, J lost 3 bases, and 3 bases stayed unmatched. CDR3 length: 15 amino acids. The CDR3 is CASSQKAGGKETQYF. In DNA form, the CDR3 reads TGCGCCAGCAGTCAAAAAGCGGGAGGGAAAGAGACCCAGTACTTC.

This chain connects TRBV29-1 to TRBJ2-4; 10 positions agree with TRBD1. The CDR3 contains 13 residues. Germline lookup yields CDR1 SQVTM and CDR2 ANQGSEA. The trim removed 4 bases at V and 7 bases at J, leaving 4 bases unmatched. CDR3 DNA sequence: TGCAGCGTTGGGACAGGGGGATCCAACATTCAGTACTTC. Translating it yields CSVGTGGSNIQYF.